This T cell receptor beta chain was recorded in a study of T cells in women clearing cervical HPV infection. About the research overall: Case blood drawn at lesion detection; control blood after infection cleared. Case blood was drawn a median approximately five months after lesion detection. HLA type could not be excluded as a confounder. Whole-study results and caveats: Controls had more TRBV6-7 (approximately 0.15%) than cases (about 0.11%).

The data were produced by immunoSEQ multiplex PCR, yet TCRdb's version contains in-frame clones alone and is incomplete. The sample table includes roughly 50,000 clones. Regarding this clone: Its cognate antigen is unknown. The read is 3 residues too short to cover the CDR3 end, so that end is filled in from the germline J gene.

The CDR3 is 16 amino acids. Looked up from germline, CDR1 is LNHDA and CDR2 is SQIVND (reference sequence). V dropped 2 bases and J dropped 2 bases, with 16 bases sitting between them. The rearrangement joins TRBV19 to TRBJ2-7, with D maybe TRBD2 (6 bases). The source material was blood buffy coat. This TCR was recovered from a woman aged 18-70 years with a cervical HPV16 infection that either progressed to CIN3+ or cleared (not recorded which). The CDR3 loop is CASSISGDPGAYEQYF. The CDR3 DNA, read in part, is TGTGCCAGTAGTATATCGGGGGACCCTGGGGCCTACGAG.